These 7 T cell receptor beta chains share one sample of origin, sequenced in a study of cytomegalovirus exposure and HLA in healthy donors. The PCR used 60 Vbeta and 13 Jbeta primers. Some clones are missing from TCRdb's copy, which holds only in-frame ones; the method was immunoSEQ multiplex PCR. The sample lists about 160,000 clones, approximately 70% occurring once. The sequencing input was PBMCs. These receptor sequences come from a man aged 35-49 years in good health and CMV-seropositive.

The V gene is TRBV14, the J gene TRBJ1-1, with D unresolved. Germline V gives CDR1 SGHDN, CDR2 FVKESK. CDR3 length: 14 residues. The V end lost 0 bases, the J end lost 10 bases, and 15 bases lay between the germline ends. CDR3 sequence: CASSQELVSGLAFF. The CDR3 DNA sequence: TGTGCCAGCAGCCAAGAGTTAGTGTCCGGGTTAGCTTTCTTT. The whole variable domain, remainder taken from reference TRBV14 and TRBJ1-1, is EAGVTQFPSHSVIEKGQTVTLRCDPISGHDNLYWYRRVMGKEIKFLLHFVKESKQDESGMPNNRFLAERTGGTYSTLKVQPAELEDSGVYFCASSQELVSGLAFFGQGTRLTVV.

The CDR3 DNA is TGTGCCGGGGGCAGCCCAAACTATGGCTACACCTTC. The encoded protein is CAGGSPNYGYTF. This chain joins TRBV6-5 and TRBJ1-2, with D perhaps matching TRBD1 (6 bases). Trimming removed 11 bases from V and 2 bases from J, with 12 bases in between. CDR3 length: 12 residues. CDR1 is MNHEY and CDR2 is SVGAGI in the germline V gene.

The chain has TRBV4-2 and TRBJ2-5, with D perhaps matching TRBD2 (7 bases). Deletions cut 4 bases from V and 2 bases from J, with 11 bases between. The CDR3 sequence is 14 residues long. Germline CDR1 reads LGHNA; CDR2 reads YNFKEQ. The DNA of the CDR3 is TGTGCCAGCAGCCCCGGGGGGCCTCAAGAGACCCAGTACTTC. Residues: CASSPGGPQETQYF.

This chain connects TRBV4-3 to TRBJ2-5; 9 nucleotides line up with TRBD2. The CDR3 sequence is 15 residues long. Germline lookup yields CDR1 LGHNA and CDR2 YSLEER. The junction had 5 bases not matched to a gene; V was cut back by 4 bases and J by 2 bases. CDR3 sequence: CASSPGLAVQETQYF. The DNA for the CDR3 is TGCGCCAGCAGCCCGGGACTAGCCGTGCAAGAGACCCAGTACTTC.

In this sample, this clone turned up a few times. CDR3 in amino acids: CASSSDARRGRGYTF. The CDR3 DNA sequence: TGTGCCAGCAGTTCGGATGCCCGGAGGGGGCGAGGCTACACCTTC. The rearrangement uses TRBV6-1 and TRBJ1-2, with TRBD1 identical over 7 bases. Germline lookup yields CDR1 MNHNS and CDR2 SASEGT. The CDR3 is made up of 15 amino acids. Trimming at V came to 5 bases and at J to 8 bases, leaving 14 bases not matched to a gene.

In this sample, this clone turned up once. V gene TRBV18 combines with J gene TRBJ2-7, with D maybe TRBD1 (5 bases). Trimming cost V 3 bases and J 1 base, with 13 bases left between them. The CDR3 length is 15 residues. The germline V gene encodes CDR1 KGHSH and CDR2 LQKENI. CDR3 amino acids: CASSPPLTESYEQYF. The DNA for the CDR3 is TGTGCCAGCTCACCCCCTCTGACAGAATCCTACGAGCAGTACTTC. Combining the CDR3 with reference TRBV18 and TRBJ2-7 gives the whole variable domain NAGVMQNPRHLVRRRGQEARLRCSPMKGHSHVYWYRQLPEEGLKFMVYLQKENIIDESGMPKERFSAEFPKEGPSILRIQQVVRGDSAAYFCASSPPLTESYEQYFGPGTRLTVT.

This rearrangement joins TRBV5-3 to TRBJ2-7; 7 positions match TRBD2. TRBV5-3 belongs to the ORF category, with a function that is uncertain. V was clipped by 1 base and J by 1 base; unmatched bases: 5. The CDR3 is made up of 15 amino acids. The CDR3, as DNA: TGTGCCAGAAGCTTGTCTAGGGGAGGGTCCTACGAGCAGTACTTC. Protein product: CARSLSRGGSYEQYF.